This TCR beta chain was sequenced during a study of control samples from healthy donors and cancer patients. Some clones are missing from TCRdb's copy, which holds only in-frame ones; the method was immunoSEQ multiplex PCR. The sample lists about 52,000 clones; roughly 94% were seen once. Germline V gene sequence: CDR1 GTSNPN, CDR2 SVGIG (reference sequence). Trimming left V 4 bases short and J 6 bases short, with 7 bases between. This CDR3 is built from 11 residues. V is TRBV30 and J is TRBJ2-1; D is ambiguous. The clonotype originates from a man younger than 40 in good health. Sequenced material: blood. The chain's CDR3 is CAWNVLNEQFF. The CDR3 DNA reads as TGTGCCTGGAATGTTCTCAATGAGCAGTTCTTC.